The following is a T cell receptor beta chain sequence with its context. For TCR beta, libraries came from iRepertoire HTBI primers and Arm-PCR of CDR3 regions. Via MiXCR, TCRdb re-called the multiplex PCR reads, giving one row per CDR3 protein. The data show hundreds of thousands of distinct CDR3 sequences, about 20% seen once. Time point specified: persistent/refractory GD, antithyroid drugs over 5 years with positive TRAb. The TCR library used RNA extracted from PBMCs. This record belongs to a study of regulatory T cells in long-lasting Graves disease. This CDR3 region has 16 residues. In germline, CDR1 is ENHRY, CDR2 SYGVKD. V trimming: 9 bases; J trimming: 2 bases; junction bases outside the gene matches: 12.

Sample: peripheral blood mononuclear cells (PBMCs), taken when the disease was refractory, from a patient treated with antithyroid drugs. V usage is TRBV10-3 and J usage is TRBJ2-3, with 9 bases identical to TRBD2. The sequence came from a female donor with Graves disease. The CDR3 region is CAIRPLLAGLTDTQYF. The CDR3 DNA reads TGTGCCATTCGCCCACTTCTAGCGGGACTCACAGATACGCAGTATTTT.